The next 22 T cell receptor beta chains were all read from a single sample in a study of blood T cell repertoires in COVID-19. Some clones are missing from TCRdb's copy, which holds only in-frame ones; the method was immunoSEQ multiplex PCR. The sample carries roughly 200,000 clones, roughly nine tenths recorded once. Input material: PBMCs or T cells enriched from blood (not recorded which). These receptors were taken from a woman in her 30s with acute COVID-19.

The V and J genes are TRBV6-5 and TRBJ2-3; 10 nucleotides align to TRBD2. This CDR3 spans 15 amino acids. With V trimmed by 4 bases and J by 6 bases, 7 bases remained unmatched. Germline CDR1 MNHEY, CDR2 SVGAGI. The CDR3 loop is CASSFLAGVGDTQYF. The DNA for the CDR3 is TGTGCCAGCAGTTTTCTAGCGGGGGTCGGGGATACGCAGTATTTT.

The chain recombines TRBV11-2 with TRBJ2-2, with D possibly being TRBD1 (5 bases). This CDR3 has 15 amino acids. In germline, CDR1 is SGHAT, CDR2 FQNNGV. V was clipped by 2 bases and J by 1 base, with 8 bases between them. CDR3: CASSLRQWNTGELFF. CDR3 sequence (DNA): TGTGCCAGCAGCTTAAGACAGTGGAACACCGGGGAGCTGTTTTTT.

This chain links TRBV6-5 with TRBJ1-4; D is uncertain. CDR3 length: 14 residues. Germline V gene lookup returns CDR1 MNHEY and CDR2 SVGAGI. The ends were cut back, 4 bases at V and 8 bases at J, with 14 bases in the middle. As DNA, the CDR3 is TGTGCCAGCAGTTCTTTATCGTCGGGGGAAAAACTGTTTTTT. It codes for CASSSLSSGEKLFF.

The V call is TRBV7-9, the J call TRBJ1-2; D is perhaps TRBD1 (5 bases). In germline, CDR1 is SEHNR, CDR2 FQNEAQ (reference sequence). V lost 1 base and J 4 bases, leaving 16 bases between the germline ends. CDR3 length: 16 amino acids. The CDR3: CASSLGNRQLLYGYTF. The CDR3 nucleotides read TGTGCCAGCAGCTTAGGAAACCGACAGCTCCTCTATGGCTACACCTTC.

This clone appeared a single time. The chain has TRBV7-9 and TRBJ2-3, with 9 bases lining up with TRBD2. Per germline, CDR1 SEHNR and CDR2 FQNEAQ (reference sequence). The CDR3 is 15 residues long. Losses at the gene ends were 4 bases for V and 2 bases for J; bases not matched to a gene: 4. Here the CDR3 DNA reads TGTGCCAGCAGCTCGGGACTAGCATTCACAGATACGCAGTATTTT. Its translation: CASSSGLAFTDTQYF. Based on the CDR3 plus reference TRBV7-9 and TRBJ2-3, the full variable domain is DTGVSQNPRHKITKRGQNVTFRCDPISEHNRLYWYRQTLGQGPEFLTYFQNEAQLEKSRLLSDRFSAERPKGSFSTLEIQRTEQGDSAMYLCASSSGLAFTDTQYFGPGTRLTVL.

The CDR3 DNA is TGTGCCAGCCTCCCGCCGGGTCGGAACACTGAAGCTTTCTTT. It specifies CASLPPGRNTEAFF. The chain employs TRBV19 and TRBJ1-1; no firm D call. V lost 9 bases and J 1 base, leaving 15 bases between the germline ends. Germline CDR1 is LNHDA and CDR2 is SQIVND (reference sequence). The CDR3 contains 14 residues.

The chain is built from TRBV7-2 and TRBJ2-2; 8 bases fit TRBD2. V was clipped by 2 bases and J by 4 bases; unmatched bases: 3. The CDR3 runs 15 residues. Germline V gene lookup returns CDR1 SGHTA and CDR2 FQGNSA. CDR3 sequence reads: CASSLRGGTTGELFF. The CDR3 DNA reads TGTGCCAGCAGCTTACGCGGGGGGACCACCGGGGAGCTGTTTTTT.

This chain uses TRBV12-3 or TRBV12-4 with TRBJ1-2; weak D call: TRBD1 (5 bases). Deletions cut 6 bases from V and 4 bases from J, with 12 bases between. The CDR3 is 13 amino acids. CDR3 loop: CASRWGGAYGYTF. For the CDR3, the DNA is TGTGCCAGCAGATGGGGGGGTGCCTATGGCTACACCTTC.

This chain links TRBV4-1 with TRBJ2-7, with D possibly TRBD1 on 6 matching bases. Trimming removed 6 bases at V and 5 bases at J, with 20 bases between. Per germline, CDR1 MGHRA and CDR2 YSYEKL. The CDR3 is 15 amino acids. The CDR3 is CASRNPLRGLDEQYF. The CDR3 nucleotides read TGCGCCAGCAGGAACCCCCTCAGGGGTCTGGACGAGCAGTACTTC.

The genes are TRBV7-2 and TRBJ1-6; D uncertain. Germline CDR1 is SGHTA and CDR2 is FQGNSA. The length of the CDR3 is 16 residues. With 6 bases removed from V and 10 bases from J, the gap between germline ends came to 22 bases. This CDR3 is CASSNPVATLESPLHF. The CDR3 bases are TGTGCCAGCAGTAACCCAGTGGCGACACTGGAATCACCCCTCCACTTT.

A remark on this clone: The identical CDR3 is also encoded by other nucleotide sequences in the sample. The V gene is TRBV9, the J gene TRBJ2-3, with TRBD2 matching over 8 bases. The CDR3 length is 15 residues. The trim removed 0 bases at V and 1 base at J, leaving 1 base unmatched. The germline V gene has CDR1 SGDLS and CDR2 YYNGEE. The CDR3 DNA reads TGTGCCAGCAGCGTAGCAGCGGGGGGCACAGATACGCAGTATTTT. Residues: CASSVAAGGTDTQYF. Using reference TRBV9 and TRBJ2-3 for the parts outside the CDR3, the full variable domain is DSGVTQTPKHLITATGQRVTLRCSPRSGDLSVYWYQQSLDQGLQFLIQYYNGEERAKGNILERFSAQQFPDLHSELNLSSLELGDSALYFCASSVAAGGTDTQYFGPGTRLTVL.

This clone was detected a few times. The chain is built from TRBV5-1 and TRBJ2-7, with unresolved D. V lost 7 bases and J lost 0, with 11 bases in between. The length of the CDR3 is 13 residues. CDR1 is SGHRS, CDR2 YFSETQ, per germline. Here the CDR3 DNA reads TGCGCCAGCTCAATCCTCAGCTCCTACGAGCAGTACTTC. Translation: CASSILSSYEQYF. Full variable domain (rest looked up from reference TRBV5-1 and TRBJ2-7): KAGVTQTPRYLIKTRGQQVTLSCSPISGHRSVSWYQQTPGQGLQFLFEYFSETQRNKGNFPGRFSGRQFSNSRSEMNVSTLELGDSALYLCASSILSSYEQYFGPGTRLTVT.

This rearrangement joins TRBV5-4 to TRBJ2-3, with 14 bases aligning to TRBD2. The germline V gene encodes CDR1 SGHNT and CDR2 YYREEE (reference sequence). The CDR3 spans 16 residues. With V trimmed by 4 bases and J by 7 bases, 8 bases remained unmatched. CDR3: CASSLRTSGGLNTQYF. The DNA for the CDR3 is TGTGCCAGCAGCCTAAGGACTAGCGGGGGGTTAAATACGCAGTATTTT.

In its sample, this clone was seen a few times. The chain employs TRBV15 and TRBJ1-2; the D gene is possibly TRBD1 (6 bases). CDR1 and CDR2 (germline): LNHNV, YYDKDF (reference sequence). The CDR3 contains 15 residues. V was trimmed by 1 base and J by 8 bases, leaving 17 bases between them. The DNA for the CDR3 is TGTGCCACCAGCAGAGCCTACTCGACAGGATCAGGCTACACCTTC. This gives the protein CATSRAYSTGSGYTF.

The chain recombines TRBV7-2 with TRBJ2-1; 8 bases line up with TRBD1. V lost 5 bases and J lost 8; bases outside the gene matches: 5. The CDR3 is 13 residues long. Per the germline V gene, CDR1 is SGHTA and CDR2 is FQGNSA. The CDR3 coding sequence is TGTGCCAGCAGCGGACAGGGTACCCATGAGCAGTTCTTC. It is translated as CASSGQGTHEQFF. The entire variable domain, with the rest obtained from reference TRBV7-2 and TRBJ2-1, is as follows: GAGVSQSPSNKVTEKGKDVELRCDPISGHTALYWYRQSLGQGLEFLIYFQGNSAPDKSGLPSDRFSAERTGGSVSTLTIQRTQQEDSAVYLCASSGQGTHEQFFGPGTRLTVL.

This clone was recorded only once. The rearrangement joins TRBV7-9 to TRBJ2-3, with 9 nucleotides matching TRBD2. Unmatched junction bases numbered 6, after V lost 0 bases and J lost 5 bases. This CDR3 has 16 residues. Germline V gene data show CDR1 as SEHNR and CDR2 as FQNEAQ (reference sequence). The CDR3 region is CASSLALSSGKDTQYF. The CDR3 DNA reads TGTGCCAGCAGCTTAGCGCTGTCTAGCGGGAAAGATACGCAGTATTTT.

The genes are TRBV19 and TRBJ1-5, with TRBD1 matching over 9 bases. The CDR3 sequence is 16 residues long. V lost 6 bases to trimming and J lost 0 bases; unmatched junction nucleotides: 6. The germline CDR1 and CDR2 sequences are LNHDA and SQIVND (reference sequence). CDR3 in amino acids: CASRIGTGYSNQPQHF. Here the CDR3 DNA reads TGTGCCAGTAGAATTGGGACAGGGTATAGCAATCAGCCCCAGCATTTT.

The chain combines TRBV7-9 with TRBJ2-7; tentatively, D is TRBD2 (5 bases). Germline CDR1 SEHNR, CDR2 FQNEAQ (reference sequence). Trimming pared 5 bases from V and 4 bases from J, leaving 9 bases between. The CDR3 runs 12 residues. The CDR3 bases are TGTGCCAGCAGCCCTGGGAGTTACGAGCAGTACTTC. It encodes CASSPGSYEQYF.

The chain couples TRBV19 to TRBJ1-1; D remains unclear. This CDR3 comprises 13 residues. Germline V lookup: CDR1 LNHDA, CDR2 SQIVND (reference sequence). The germline V and J ends were trimmed by 5 bases and 4 bases, with 11 bases remaining between them. The CDR3 coding sequence is TGTGCCAGTAGTCCTGGAGCTTTCACTGAAGCTTTCTTT. Translating it yields CASSPGAFTEAFF.

This clone appeared a few times. The chain's CDR3 is CASGGQGGEKLFF. The DNA for the CDR3 is TGTGCCAGCGGGGGACAGGGAGGTGAAAAACTGTTTTTT. The chain is built from TRBV27 and TRBJ1-4, with 9 nucleotides matching TRBD1. This CDR3 contains 13 residues. V lost 8 bases to trimming and J lost 7 bases; unmatched junction nucleotides: 5. Per germline, CDR1 MNHEY and CDR2 SMNVEV (reference sequence).

The chain has TRBV5-1 and TRBJ2-1; 12 bases line up with TRBD2. V was clipped by 4 bases and J by 3 bases; unmatched bases: 5. Per germline, CDR1 SGHRS and CDR2 YFSETQ. The CDR3 length is 16 residues. In nucleotides, the CDR3 is TGCGCCAGCAGCCCAACTAGCGGGGGGTACTACAATGAGCAGTTCTTC. This encodes CASSPTSGGYYNEQFF.

The CDR3 loop is CASRGTSGRRFYGYTF. The CDR3 coding sequence is TGTGCCAGCAGGGGTACTTCGGGTCGGCGATTCTATGGCTACACCTTC. The chain recombines TRBV27 with TRBJ1-2; D gene uncertain. Germline V CDR1 and CDR2: MNHEY, SMNVEV (reference sequence). The CDR3 has 16 amino acids. V lost 6 bases to trimming and J lost 4 bases, with 21 bases between them.